This TCR beta chain came from a study of shared clonotypes between healthy human individuals. The length of the CDR3 is 16 residues. Looked up from germline, CDR1 is MGHRA and CDR2 is YSYEKL. J lost 7 bases, V lost 1 base, and 9 bases had no gene match. Original processing methods: Filtering differed for immunoSEQ, which gave only junction sequences without quality scores. Method: immunoSEQ multiplex PCR; TCRdb's copy keeps in-frame clones and lacks some. V and J calls and clone size are as listed in that table; D and trimming were resolved from the DNA. The sample holds fewer than 1.4 million clones, approximately 80% seen once.

The rearrangement links TRBV4-1 to TRBJ1-4, with 7 nucleotides matching TRBD1. Sequenced: memory CD4+ T cells from PBMCs. Subset given: CD45RA-negative fraction. The source of this sequence is a young man in good health. Some clones in this sample may be carry-over from other donors' samples. DNA for the CDR3: TGCGCCAGCAGCCAAGGGATGGCAGGGGGAGGTGAAAAACTGTTTTTT. It translates to CASSQGMAGGGEKLFF.